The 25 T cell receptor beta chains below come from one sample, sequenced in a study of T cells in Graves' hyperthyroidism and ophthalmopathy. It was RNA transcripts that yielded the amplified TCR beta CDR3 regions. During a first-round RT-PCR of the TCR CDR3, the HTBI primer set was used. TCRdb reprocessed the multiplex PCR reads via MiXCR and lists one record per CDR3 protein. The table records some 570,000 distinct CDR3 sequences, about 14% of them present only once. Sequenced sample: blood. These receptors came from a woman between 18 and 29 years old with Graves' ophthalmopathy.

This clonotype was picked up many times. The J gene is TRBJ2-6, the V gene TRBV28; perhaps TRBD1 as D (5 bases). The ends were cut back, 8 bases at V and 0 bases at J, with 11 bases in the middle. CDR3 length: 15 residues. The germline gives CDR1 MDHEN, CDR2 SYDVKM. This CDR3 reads CASVSRASGANVLTF. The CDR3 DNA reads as TGTGCCAGCGTGAGCAGGGCCTCTGGGGCCAACGTCCTGACTTTC.

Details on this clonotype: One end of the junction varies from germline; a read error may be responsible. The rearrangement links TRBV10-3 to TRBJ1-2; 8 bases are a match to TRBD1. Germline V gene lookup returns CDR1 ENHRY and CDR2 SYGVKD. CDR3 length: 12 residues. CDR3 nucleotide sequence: TGTGCCATCAGAAGGACAGGGAATGGCCACACCTTC. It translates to CAIRRTGNGHTF.

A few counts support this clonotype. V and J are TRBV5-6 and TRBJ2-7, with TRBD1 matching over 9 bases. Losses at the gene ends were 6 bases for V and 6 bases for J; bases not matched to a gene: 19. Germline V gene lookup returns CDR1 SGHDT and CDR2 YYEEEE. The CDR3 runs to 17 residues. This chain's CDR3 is CASIPQGARGLGLEQYF. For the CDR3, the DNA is TGTGCCAGCATACCACAGGGGGCTCGGGGTCTGGGCCTCGAGCAGTACTTC. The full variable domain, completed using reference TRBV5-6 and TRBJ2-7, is DAGVTQSPTHLIKTRGQQVTLRCSPKSGHDTVSWYQQALGQGPQFIFQYYEEEERQRGNFPDRFSGHQFPNYSSELNVNALLLGDSALYLCASIPQGARGLGLEQYFGPGTRLTVT.

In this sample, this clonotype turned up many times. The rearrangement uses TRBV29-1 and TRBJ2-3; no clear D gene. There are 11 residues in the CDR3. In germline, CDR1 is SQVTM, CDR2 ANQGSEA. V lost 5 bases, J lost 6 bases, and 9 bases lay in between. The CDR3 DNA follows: TGCAGCGTTCCCCGGAAGGATACGCAGTATTTT. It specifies CSVPRKDTQYF.

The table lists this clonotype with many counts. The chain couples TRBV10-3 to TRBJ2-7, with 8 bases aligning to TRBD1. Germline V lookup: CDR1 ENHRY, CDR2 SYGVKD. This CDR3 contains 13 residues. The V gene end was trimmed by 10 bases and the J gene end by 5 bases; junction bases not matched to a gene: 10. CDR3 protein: CATLQGAGDEQYF. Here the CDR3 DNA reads TGTGCCACGCTTCAGGGGGCAGGAGACGAGCAGTACTTC.

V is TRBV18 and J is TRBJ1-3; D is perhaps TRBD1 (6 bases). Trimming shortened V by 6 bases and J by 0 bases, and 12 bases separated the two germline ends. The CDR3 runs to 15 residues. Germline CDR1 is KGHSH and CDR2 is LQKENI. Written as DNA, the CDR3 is TGTGCCAGCTCTCGGACAGTGATCTCTGGAAACACCATATATTTT. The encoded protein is CASSRTVISGNTIYF.

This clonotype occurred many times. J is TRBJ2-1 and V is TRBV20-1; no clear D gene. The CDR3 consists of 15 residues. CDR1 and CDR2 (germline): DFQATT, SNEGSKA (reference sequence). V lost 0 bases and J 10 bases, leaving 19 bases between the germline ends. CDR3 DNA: TGCAGTGCTAGAGATGTCGGACCCACTGTGGACGAGCAGTTCTTC. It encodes CSARDVGPTVDEQFF.

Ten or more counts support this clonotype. In DNA, the CDR3 is TGCAGTGCTAGGTTTGGGCAGCGCACAGATACGCAGTATTTT. Protein: CSARFGQRTDTQYF. The chain couples TRBV20-1 to TRBJ2-3; D remains unclear. The CDR3 is 14 amino acids. The V gene's germline CDR1 is DFQATT and CDR2 SNEGSKA (reference sequence). The germline V and J ends were trimmed by 3 bases and 1 base, with 11 bases remaining between them.

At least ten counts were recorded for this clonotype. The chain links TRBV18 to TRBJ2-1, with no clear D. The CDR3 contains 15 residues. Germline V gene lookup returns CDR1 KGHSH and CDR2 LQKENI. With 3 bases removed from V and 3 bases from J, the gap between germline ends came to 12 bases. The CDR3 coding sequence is TGTGCCAGCTCACCTGTGGGGTTTTACTACAATGAGCAGTTCTTC. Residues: CASSPVGFYYNEQFF.

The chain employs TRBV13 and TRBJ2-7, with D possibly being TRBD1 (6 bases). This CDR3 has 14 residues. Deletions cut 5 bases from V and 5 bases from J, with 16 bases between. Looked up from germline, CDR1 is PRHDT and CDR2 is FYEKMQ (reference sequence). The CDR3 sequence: CASSAGVSVHEQYF. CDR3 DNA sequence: TGTGCCAGCAGCGCAGGGGTTAGCGTTCACGAGCAGTACTTC.

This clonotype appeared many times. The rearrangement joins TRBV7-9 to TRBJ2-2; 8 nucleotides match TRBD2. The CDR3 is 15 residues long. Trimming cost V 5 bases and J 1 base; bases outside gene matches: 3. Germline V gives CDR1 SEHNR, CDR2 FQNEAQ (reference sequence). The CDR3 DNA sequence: TGTGCCAGCAGCCAGGCGGGGGGGAACACCGGGGAGCTGTTTTTT. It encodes CASSQAGGNTGELFF.

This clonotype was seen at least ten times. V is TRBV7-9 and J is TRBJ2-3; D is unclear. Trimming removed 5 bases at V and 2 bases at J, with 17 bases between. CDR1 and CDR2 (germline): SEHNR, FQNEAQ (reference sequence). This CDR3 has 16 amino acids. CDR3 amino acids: CASSPPGGITTDTQYF. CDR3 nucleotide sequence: TGTGCCAGCAGCCCCCCGGGCGGAATTACCACAGATACGCAGTATTTT.

As DNA, the CDR3 is TGTGCCTGGAGTGCAGGACTAGCGGGCTACGAGCAGTACTTC. As protein: CAWSAGLAGYEQYF. The V gene is TRBV30, the J gene TRBJ2-7, with TRBD2 identical over 11 bases. V was clipped by 1 base and J by 3 bases; unmatched bases: 2. The CDR3 runs 14 residues. Germline V CDR1 and CDR2: GTSNPN, SVGIG (reference sequence).

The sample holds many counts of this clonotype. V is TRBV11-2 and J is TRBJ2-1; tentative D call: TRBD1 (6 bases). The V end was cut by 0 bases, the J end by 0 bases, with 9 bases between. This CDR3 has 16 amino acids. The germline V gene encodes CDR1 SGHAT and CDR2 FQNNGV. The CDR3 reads CASSLDQDSSYNEQFF. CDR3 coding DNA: TGTGCCAGCAGCTTAGATCAGGACAGCTCCTACAATGAGCAGTTCTTC. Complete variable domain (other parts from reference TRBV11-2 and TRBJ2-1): EAGVAQSPRYKIIEKRQSVAFWCNPISGHATLYWYQQILGQGPKLLIQFQNNGVVDDSQLPKDRFSAERLKGVDSTLKIQPAKLEDSAVYLCASSLDQDSSYNEQFFGPGTRLTVL.

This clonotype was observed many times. CDR3 nucleotide sequence: TGTGCCAGCAGCCACGACAGGGGACTGGACACTGAAGCTTTCTTT. Translated, it gives CASSHDRGLDTEAFF. The genes are TRBV5-6 and TRBJ1-1; 8 bases align to TRBD1. The junction had 8 bases not matched to a gene; V was cut back by 4 bases and J by 3 bases. The CDR3 is 15 amino acids. Germline V gene sequence: CDR1 SGHDT, CDR2 YYEEEE. The entire variable domain, with the rest obtained from reference TRBV5-6 and TRBJ1-1, is as follows: DAGVTQSPTHLIKTRGQQVTLRCSPKSGHDTVSWYQQALGQGPQFIFQYYEEEERQRGNFPDRFSGHQFPNYSSELNVNALLLGDSALYLCASSHDRGLDTEAFFGQGTRLTVV.

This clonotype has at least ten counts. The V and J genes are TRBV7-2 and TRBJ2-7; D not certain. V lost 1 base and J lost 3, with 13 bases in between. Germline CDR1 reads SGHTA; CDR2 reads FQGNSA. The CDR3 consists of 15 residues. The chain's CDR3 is CASSLETLPRYEQYF. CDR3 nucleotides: TGTGCCAGCAGCTTAGAGACGCTCCCGCGCTACGAGCAGTACTTC.

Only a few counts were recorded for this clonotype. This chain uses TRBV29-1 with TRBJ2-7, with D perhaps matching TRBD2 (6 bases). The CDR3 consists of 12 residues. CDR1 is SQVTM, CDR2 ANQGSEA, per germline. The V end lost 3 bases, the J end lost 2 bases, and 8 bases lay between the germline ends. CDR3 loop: CSVEGGPYEQYF. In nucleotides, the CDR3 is TGCAGCGTTGAGGGGGGACCCTACGAGCAGTACTTC.

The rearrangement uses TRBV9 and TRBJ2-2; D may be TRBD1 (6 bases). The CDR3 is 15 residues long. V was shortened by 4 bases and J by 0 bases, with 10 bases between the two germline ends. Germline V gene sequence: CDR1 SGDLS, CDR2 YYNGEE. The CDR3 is CASSTGTTNTGELFF. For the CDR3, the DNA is TGTGCCAGCAGCACCGGGACAACGAACACCGGGGAGCTGTTTTTT.

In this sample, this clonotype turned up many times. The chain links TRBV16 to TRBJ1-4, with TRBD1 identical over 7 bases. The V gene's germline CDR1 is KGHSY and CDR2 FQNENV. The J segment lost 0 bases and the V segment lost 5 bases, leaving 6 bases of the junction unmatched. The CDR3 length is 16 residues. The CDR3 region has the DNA TGTGCCAGCAGCGCCCGGGACAGCGCAACTAATGAAAAACTGTTTTTT. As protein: CASSARDSATNEKLFF.

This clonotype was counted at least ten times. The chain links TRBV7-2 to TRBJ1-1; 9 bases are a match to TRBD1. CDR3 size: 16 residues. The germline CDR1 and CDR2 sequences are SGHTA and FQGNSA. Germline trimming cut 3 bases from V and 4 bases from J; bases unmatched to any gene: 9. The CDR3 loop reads CASSFRDRVLGTEAFF. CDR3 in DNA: TGTGCCAGCAGCTTCCGGGACAGGGTATTAGGCACTGAAGCTTTCTTT.

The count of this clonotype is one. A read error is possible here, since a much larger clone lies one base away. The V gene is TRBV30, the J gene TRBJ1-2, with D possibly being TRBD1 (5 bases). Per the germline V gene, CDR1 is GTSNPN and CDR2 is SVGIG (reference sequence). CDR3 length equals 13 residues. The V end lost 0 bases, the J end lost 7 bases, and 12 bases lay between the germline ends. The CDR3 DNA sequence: TGTGCCTGGAGTGTATTTAGGGGCGCTGGCTACACCTTC. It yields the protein CAWSVFRGAGYTF.

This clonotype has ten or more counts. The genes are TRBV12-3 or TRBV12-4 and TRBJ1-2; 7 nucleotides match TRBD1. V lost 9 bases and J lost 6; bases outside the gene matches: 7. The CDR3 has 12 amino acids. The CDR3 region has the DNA TGTGCCAGTACAGACAGGGTAAATGGCTACACCTTC. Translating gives CASTDRVNGYTF.

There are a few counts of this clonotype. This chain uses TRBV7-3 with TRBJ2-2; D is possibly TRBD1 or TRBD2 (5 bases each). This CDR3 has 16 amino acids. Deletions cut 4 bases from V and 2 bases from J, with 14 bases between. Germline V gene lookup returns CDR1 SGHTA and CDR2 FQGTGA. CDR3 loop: CASSSQPGRNTGELFF. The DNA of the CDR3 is TGTGCCAGCAGCTCTCAACCGGGACGTAACACCGGGGAGCTGTTTTTT.

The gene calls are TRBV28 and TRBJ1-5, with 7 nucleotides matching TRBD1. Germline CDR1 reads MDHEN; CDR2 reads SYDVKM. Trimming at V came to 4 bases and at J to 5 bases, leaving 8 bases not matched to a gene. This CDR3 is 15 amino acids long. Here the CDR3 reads CASSSTTDRDQPQHF. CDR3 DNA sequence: TGTGCCAGCAGTTCAACTACTGACAGGGATCAGCCCCAGCATTTT.

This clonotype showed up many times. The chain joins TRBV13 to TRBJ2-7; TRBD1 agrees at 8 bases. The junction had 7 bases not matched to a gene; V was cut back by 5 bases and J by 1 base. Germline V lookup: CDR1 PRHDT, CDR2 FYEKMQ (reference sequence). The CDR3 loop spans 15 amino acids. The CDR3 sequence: CASSHTGTGSYEQYF. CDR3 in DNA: TGTGCCAGCAGCCATACCGGGACAGGATCCTACGAGCAGTACTTC.